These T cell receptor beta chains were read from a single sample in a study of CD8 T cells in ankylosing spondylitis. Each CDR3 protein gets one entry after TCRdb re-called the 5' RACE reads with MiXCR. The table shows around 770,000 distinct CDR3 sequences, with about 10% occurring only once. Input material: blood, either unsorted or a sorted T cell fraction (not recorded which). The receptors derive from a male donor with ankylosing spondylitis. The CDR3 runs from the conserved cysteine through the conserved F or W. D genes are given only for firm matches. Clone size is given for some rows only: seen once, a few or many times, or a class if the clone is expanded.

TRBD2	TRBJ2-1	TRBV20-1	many	TGCAGTGCTAGAGAAGCGGGAGCATACAATGAGCAGTTCTTC	CSAREAGAYNEQFF
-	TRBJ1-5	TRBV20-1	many	TGCAGTGCTAGAGGGGTGTGGCAGCCCCAGCATTTT	CSARGVWQPQHF
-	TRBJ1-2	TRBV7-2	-	TGTGCCAGCAGCTTAGTTCGGGTCTATGGCTACACCTTC	CASSLVRVYGYTF
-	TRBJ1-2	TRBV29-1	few	TGCAGCGTTGGCGACACCGTCTATGGCTACACCTTC	CSVGDTVYGYTF
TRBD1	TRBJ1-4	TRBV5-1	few	TGCGCCAGCAGCTTGGAGGGACAGGGAGGTGAAAAACTGTTTTTT	CASSLEGQGGEKLFF
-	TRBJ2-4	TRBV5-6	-	TGTGCCAGCGGACGCGGCAGAGGAAACATTCAGTACTTC	CASGRGRGNIQYF
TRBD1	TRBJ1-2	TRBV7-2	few	TGTGCCAGCAGCTTAGCCGGGACAGGCGCCTCTGAGGGGAATGGCTACACCTTC	CASSLAGTGASEGNGYTF
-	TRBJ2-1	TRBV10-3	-	TGTGCCATCAGCCTCGGAGGAGATGAGCAGTTCTTC	CAISLGGDEQFF
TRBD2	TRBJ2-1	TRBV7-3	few	TGTGCCAGCAGCTCAGGACTAGCGGGGTTCCCGCAGTTCTTC	CASSSGLAGFPQFF
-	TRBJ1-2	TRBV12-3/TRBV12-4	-	TGTGCCAGCAGTTTTTCACCACTCAAGGGGTCTGGCTACACCTTC	CASSFSPLKGSGYTF
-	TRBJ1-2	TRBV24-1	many	TGTGCCACCAGTGATCCTTATGGCTACACCTTC	CATSDPYGYTF
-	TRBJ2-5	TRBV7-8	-	TGTGCCAGCAGCTTTAACCCGACCCAGTACTTC	CASSFNPTQYF
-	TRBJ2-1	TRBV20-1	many	TGCAGTGCGCGAGCGGCGGGGTTCTTATACAATGAGCAGTTCTTC	CSARAAGFLYNEQFF
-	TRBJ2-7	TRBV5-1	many	TGCGCCAGCAGCCCCTTGGGGGACTACGAGCAGTACTTC	CASSPLGDYEQYF
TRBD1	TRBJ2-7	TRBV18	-	TGTGCCAGCTCAGCTGACAGGGGAATCAACGAGCAGTACTTC	CASSADRGINEQYF
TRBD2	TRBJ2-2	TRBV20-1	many	TGCAGTGCTAGATTTTACGGGAGGGCCTACACCGGGGAGCTGTTTTTT	CSARFYGRAYTGELFF
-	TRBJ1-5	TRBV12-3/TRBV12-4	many	TGTGCCAGCAGGAACGGACATCAGCCCCAGCATTTT	CASRNGHQPQHF
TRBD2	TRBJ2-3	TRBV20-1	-	TGCTGTGCTAGGAGACTAGCGGGAGAAGTCGGTGATACGCAGTATTTT	CCARRLAGEVGDTQYF
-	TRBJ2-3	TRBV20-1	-	TGCAGTGCTATGGGGGCCGTAGAGGATACGCAGTATTTT	CSAMGAVEDTQYF
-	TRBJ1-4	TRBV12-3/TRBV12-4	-	TGTGCCAGCAGTTACACCACAACTAATGAAAAACTGTTTTTT	CASSYTTTNEKLFF
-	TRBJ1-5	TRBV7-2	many	TGTGCCAGCAGCTTACGACACGGCGCCAATCAGCCCCAGCATTTT	CASSLRHGANQPQHF
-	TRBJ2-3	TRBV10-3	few	TGTGCCATCAGTGAGGAGGGTTCAGATACGCAGTATTTT	CAISEEGSDTQYF
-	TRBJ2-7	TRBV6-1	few	TGTGCCAGCAGTCCGTACAGGGAGCCCTACGAGCAGTACTTC	CASSPYREPYEQYF
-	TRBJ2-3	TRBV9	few	TGTGCCAGCAGCAAACAAGGGCCGCCAGATACGCAGTATTTT	CASSKQGPPDTQYF
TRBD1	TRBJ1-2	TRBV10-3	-	TGTGCCATCAGTGAATCGGACAGGGGTGGATCTGGCTACACCTTC	CAISESDRGGSGYTF
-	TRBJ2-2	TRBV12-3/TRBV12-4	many	TGTGCCAGCAGTTTAGAGGTGGCCGGGGAGCTGTTTTTT	CASSLEVAGELFF
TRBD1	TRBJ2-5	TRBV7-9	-	TGTGCCAGCAGCCCTGGACAGGGGCGCAGGGAGACCCAGTACTTC	CASSPGQGRRETQYF
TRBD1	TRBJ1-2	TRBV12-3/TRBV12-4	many	TGTGCCAGCAGCCTGGACAGGGAAGGAAGCTACACCTTC	CASSLDREGSYTF
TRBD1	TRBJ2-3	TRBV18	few	TGTGCCAGCTCCCCCGGGACAGGGCCAGATACGCAGTATTTT	CASSPGTGPDTQYF
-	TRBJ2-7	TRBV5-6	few	TGTGCCAGCCTCTCTCTGGGCGTCTCCTACGAGCAGTACTTC	CASLSLGVSYEQYF
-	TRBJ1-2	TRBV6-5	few	TGTGCCAGCAGTTATAGGGTCGACTATGGCTACACCTTC	CASSYRVDYGYTF
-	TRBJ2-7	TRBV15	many	TGTGCCACCAGCAGAAGAGGGGACCTAGCCTACGAGCAGTACTTC	CATSRRGDLAYEQYF
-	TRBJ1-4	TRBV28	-	TGTGCCAGCAGTTCTTATTCGGAACGACTGTTTTTT	CASSSYSERLFF
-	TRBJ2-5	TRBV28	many	TGTGCCAGCAGAGAGACCGGGCTAGAGACCCAGTACTTC	CASRETGLETQYF
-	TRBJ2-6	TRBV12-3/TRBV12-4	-	TGTGCCAGCGCATTGGGCGGTGGGGCCAACGTCCTGACTTTC	CASALGGGANVLTF
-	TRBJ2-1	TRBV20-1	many	TGCAGTGCTACCAGGGGTGGGGGTAACAATGAGCAGTTCTTC	CSATRGGGNNEQFF
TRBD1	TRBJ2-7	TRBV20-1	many	TGCAGTGCTACCGGGACAGTCTACGAGCAGTACTTC	CSATGTVYEQYF
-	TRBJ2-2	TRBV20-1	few	TGCAGTGTACGGGGGCTAACCGGGGAGCTGTTTTTT	CSVRGLTGELFF
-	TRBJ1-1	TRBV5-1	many	TGCGCCAGCAGCCTCGACAGGATAGGAACTGAAGCTTTCTTT	CASSLDRIGTEAFF
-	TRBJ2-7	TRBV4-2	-	TGTGCCAGCAGCCGATATTTGGGCGACGGAAGCTCCTACGAGCAGTACTTC	CASSRYLGDGSSYEQYF